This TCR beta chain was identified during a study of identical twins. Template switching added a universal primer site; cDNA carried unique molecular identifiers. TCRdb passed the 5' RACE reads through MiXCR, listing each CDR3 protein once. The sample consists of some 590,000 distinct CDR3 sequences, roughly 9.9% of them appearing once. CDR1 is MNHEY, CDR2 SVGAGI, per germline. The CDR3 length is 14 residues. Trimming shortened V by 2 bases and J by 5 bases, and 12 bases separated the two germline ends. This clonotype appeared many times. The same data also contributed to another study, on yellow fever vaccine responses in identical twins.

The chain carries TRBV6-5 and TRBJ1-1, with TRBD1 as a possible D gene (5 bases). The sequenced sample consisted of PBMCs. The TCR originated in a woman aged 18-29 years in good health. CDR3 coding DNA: TGTGCCAGCAGTTACATAGTCCAGGGAACTGAAGCTTTCTTT. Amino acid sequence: CASSYIVQGTEAFF.